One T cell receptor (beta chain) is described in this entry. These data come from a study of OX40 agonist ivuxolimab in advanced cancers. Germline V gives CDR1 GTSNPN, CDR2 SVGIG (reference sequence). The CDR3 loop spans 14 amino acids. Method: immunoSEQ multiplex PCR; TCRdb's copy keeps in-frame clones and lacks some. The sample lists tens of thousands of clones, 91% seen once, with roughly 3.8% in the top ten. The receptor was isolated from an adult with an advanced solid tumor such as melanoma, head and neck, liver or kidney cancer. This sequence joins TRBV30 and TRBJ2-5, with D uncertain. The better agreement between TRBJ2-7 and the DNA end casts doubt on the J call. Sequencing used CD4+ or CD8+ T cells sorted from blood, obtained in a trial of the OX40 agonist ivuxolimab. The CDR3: CAWGPRTGSYEQYF. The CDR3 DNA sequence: TGTGCCTGGGGACCACGGACGGGCTCCTACGAGCAGTACTTC.